What follows are 29 T cell receptor beta chains derived from one specimen sequenced in a study of shared clonotypes between healthy human individuals. The assay was immunoSEQ multiplex PCR, and TCRdb's table has in-frame clones only and misses some. Here the sample spans hundreds of thousands of clones, 74% being singletons. The specimen sequenced was memory CD4+ T cells sorted from blood. Subset given: CD45RA-negative fraction. These receptors came from a woman aged 25 to 39 in good health.

CDR3: CASRRGPFFGELFF. The CDR3 bases are TGTGCCAGCAGACGCGGGCCCTTTTTTGGGGAGCTGTTTTTT. This chain joins TRBV6-5 and TRBJ2-2; perhaps TRBD2 as D (5 bases). Germline CDR1 MNHEY, CDR2 SVGAGI. The CDR3 totals 14 residues. Trimming shortened V by 6 bases and J by 8 bases, and 16 bases separated the two germline ends.

The chain is built from TRBV6-6 and TRBJ2-7; D is uncertain. The length of the CDR3 is 14 residues. The V end was cut by 2 bases, the J end by 0 bases, with 8 bases between. The germline V gene has CDR1 MNHNY and CDR2 SVGAGI (reference sequence). The CDR3 region is CASSYLPGSYEQYF. As DNA, the CDR3 is TGTGCCAGCAGTTACCTCCCAGGCTCCTACGAGCAGTACTTC.

This rearrangement joins TRBV28 to TRBJ2-7; possibly TRBD1 for D (6 bases). Deletions cut 3 bases from V and 3 bases from J, with 9 bases between. Germline V gene lookup returns CDR1 MDHEN and CDR2 SYDVKM. The CDR3 length is 13 residues. The CDR3 region is CASSLTGLYEQYF. The CDR3, as DNA: TGTGCCAGCAGTTTGACAGGACTCTACGAGCAGTACTTC.

The V and J genes are TRBV19 and TRBJ2-5; a possible D gene is TRBD1 (6 bases). V gave up 5 bases and J gave up 1 base, with 11 bases separating them. Germline V gene lookup returns CDR1 LNHDA and CDR2 SQIVND (reference sequence). The CDR3 is 14 residues long. As DNA, the CDR3 is TGTGCCAGTAGTTGGGGGCCGAGCCAAGAGACCCAGTACTTC. It encodes CASSWGPSQETQYF.

This rearrangement joins TRBV28 to TRBJ2-5; D not certain. The CDR3 consists of 13 residues. CDR1 and CDR2 from the germline V gene are MDHEN and SYDVKM. V dropped 6 bases and J dropped 3 bases, with 11 bases sitting between them. This chain's CDR3 is CASSLTYEETQYF. CDR3 bases: TGTGCCAGCAGCCTGACCTATGAAGAGACCCAGTACTTC.

This clone appeared once. The chain is built from TRBV28 and TRBJ1-5; 7 bases fit TRBD1. Germline CDR1 is MDHEN and CDR2 is SYDVKM. V dropped 5 bases and J dropped 2; count of bases not matched to a gene: 9. CDR3 length: 16 amino acids. DNA of the CDR3: TGTGCCAGCAGTCAACCACGACAGGGCCGCAATCAGCCCCAGCATTTT. It translates to CASSQPRQGRNQPQHF.

This clone was seen a few times. V usage is TRBV2 and J usage is TRBJ2-7, with 9 bases that match TRBD2. CDR3 length: 13 residues. Germline values: CDR1 SNHLY, CDR2 FYNNEI. The ends lost 10 bases at V and 1 base at J; junction bases unmatched: 5. The CDR3 is CATFSGRSYEQYF. The CDR3 DNA reads as TGTGCCACCTTTAGCGGGAGATCCTACGAGCAGTACTTC.

The chain recombines TRBV25-1 with TRBJ2-3, with D perhaps TRBD1 or TRBD2 (5 bases each). With 5 bases removed from V and 4 bases from J, the gap between germline ends came to 16 bases. CDR1 is MGHDK and CDR2 is SYGVNS in the germline V gene. The CDR3 covers 15 residues. CDR3 nucleotide sequence: TGTGCCAGCAGTACCTCGGCACCGGGACCAGATACGCAGTATTTT. Translating gives CASSTSAPGPDTQYF.

The chain recombines TRBV28 with TRBJ1-1, with D uncertain. Germline values: CDR1 MDHEN, CDR2 SYDVKM. The CDR3 has 11 amino acids. Trimming removed 7 bases at V and 7 bases at J, with 10 bases between. As DNA, the CDR3 is TGTGCCAGCAACATCGGGCGTGAAGCTTTCTTT. Protein product: CASNIGREAFF. Filled out from reference TRBV28 and TRBJ1-1, the complete variable domain reads DVKVTQSSRYLVKRTGEKVFLECVQDMDHENMFWYRQDPGLGLRLIYFSYDVKMKEKGDIPEGYSVSREKKERFSLILESASTNQTSMYLCASNIGREAFFGQGTRLTVV.

The J gene is TRBJ1-4, the V gene TRBV7-9, with TRBD1 identical over 8 bases. After removal of 3 bases from V and 8 bases from J, the junction contained 5 bases not matched to a gene. The germline CDR1 and CDR2 sequences are SEHNR and FQNEAQ (reference sequence). The CDR3 totals 14 residues. This chain's CDR3 is CASSFGQGYEKLFF. The CDR3 coding sequence is TGTGCCAGCAGCTTCGGACAGGGCTACGAAAAACTGTTTTTT.

This rearrangement joins TRBV2 to TRBJ1-4, with D possibly matching TRBD1 (6 bases). The CDR3 is made up of 14 amino acids. With 7 bases removed from V and 2 bases from J, the gap between germline ends came to 11 bases. The V gene's germline CDR1 is SNHLY and CDR2 FYNNEI. The CDR3 DNA is TGTGCCAGCATAGGGGGTTACACTAATGAAAAACTGTTTTTT. Amino acids: CASIGGYTNEKLFF. The full variable domain, in which reference TRBV2 and TRBJ1-4 provide the parts outside the CDR3, is EPEVTQTPSHQVTQMGQEVILRCVPISNHLYFYWYRQILGQKVEFLVSFYNNEISEKSEIFDDQFSVERPDGSNFTLKIRSTKLEDSAMYFCASIGGYTNEKLFFGSGTQLSVL.

This sequence joins TRBV27 and TRBJ2-5; D perhaps matches TRBD1 (6 bases). The germline CDR1 and CDR2 sequences are MNHEY and SMNVEV (reference sequence). Trimming left V 5 bases short and J 5 bases short, with 21 bases between. CDR3 length: 16 residues. The CDR3 here is CASSRGQGQRGETQYF. CDR3 bases: TGTGCCAGCAGTCGGGGCCAGGGACAAAGGGGGGAGACCCAGTACTTC.

This chain uses TRBV21-1 with TRBJ2-5; the table assigns TRBD1, which was not confirmed against the DNA. TRBV21-1 is tagged as a pseudogene. CDR3 length: 13 residues. CDR3 nucleotide sequence: TGTGCCAGCAGCAGGGGCCACCAAGAGACCCAGTACTTC. Protein sequence: CASSRGHQETQYF.

This clone was seen only a few times. This chain links TRBV10-3 with TRBJ2-6; D is perhaps TRBD1 or TRBD2 (6 bases each). The CDR3 has 17 residues. Germline values: CDR1 ENHRY, CDR2 SYGVKD. The ends were cut back, 3 bases at V and 1 base at J, with 13 bases in the middle. In DNA, the CDR3 is TGTGCCATCAGTGATCCGGGGGCGGCTTCTGGGGCCAACGTCCTGACTTTC. It codes for CAISDPGAASGANVLTF.

This chain links TRBV18 with TRBJ1-1; 8 positions match TRBD1. The V and J ends lost 4 bases and 3 bases, in that order; junction bases with no gene match: 7. The CDR3 is made up of 15 amino acids. CDR1 is KGHSH and CDR2 is LQKENI in the germline V gene. In DNA, the CDR3 is TGTGCCAGCTCACTTTCCGTACAGGGGGACACTGAAGCTTTCTTT. Its protein is CASSLSVQGDTEAFF.

This chain uses TRBV18 with TRBJ2-1; 10 nucleotides align to TRBD2. Germline-derived CDR1 and CDR2 are KGHSH and LQKENI. V lost 5 bases to trimming and J lost 5 bases; unmatched junction nucleotides: 9. This CDR3 has 16 amino acids. The CDR3 DNA is TGTGCCAGCTCATCATTCCTAGCGGGAGTTGACAATGAGCAGTTCTTC. It specifies CASSSFLAGVDNEQFF.

This rearrangement joins TRBV6-1 to TRBJ2-3; no clear D gene. The V gene lost 4 bases and the J gene lost 4 bases, with 9 bases spanning the gap. CDR1 and CDR2 (germline): MNHNS, SASEGT. The CDR3 is 13 amino acids. CDR3 sequence: CASSAEVADTQYF. The CDR3 DNA sequence: TGTGCCAGCAGTGCCGAGGTCGCAGATACGCAGTATTTT.

This chain joins TRBV6-5 and TRBJ1-4; 7 positions agree with TRBD1. Germline CDR1 and CDR2: MNHEY and SVGAGI. With 5 bases clipped from V and 4 bases from J, the junction kept 7 bases outside the gene matches. The CDR3 length is 15 residues. In DNA form, the CDR3 reads TGTGCCAGCAGTACTAAACAGGGGCGTAATGAAAAACTGTTTTTT. As protein: CASSTKQGRNEKLFF.

The chain recombines TRBV5-1 with TRBJ2-5, with 8 bases fitting TRBD2. Germline trimming cut 4 bases from V and 5 bases from J; bases unmatched to any gene: 7. The CDR3 covers 14 residues. Germline CDR1 reads SGHRS; CDR2 reads YFSETQ. CDR3: CASSPGGSQETQYF. Written as DNA, the CDR3 is TGCGCCAGCAGCCCGGGGGGGTCCCAGGAGACCCAGTACTTC. Using reference TRBV5-1 and TRBJ2-5 for the parts outside the CDR3, the full variable domain is KAGVTQTPRYLIKTRGQQVTLSCSPISGHRSVSWYQQTPGQGLQFLFEYFSETQRNKGNFPGRFSGRQFSNSRSEMNVSTLELGDSALYLCASSPGGSQETQYFGPGTRLLVL.

This chain joins TRBV10-3 and TRBJ2-1, with D maybe TRBD2 (7 bases). CDR1 is ENHRY, CDR2 SYGVKD, per germline. CDR3 length equals 16 residues. Trimming cost V 4 bases and J 7 bases, with 20 bases left between them. This chain's CDR3 is CAISAPEGGRNNEQFF. The CDR3 bases are TGTGCCATCAGTGCCCCGGAGGGGGGGAGGAATAATGAGCAGTTCTTC.

This chain joins TRBV7-2 and TRBJ2-7; no clear D gene. V was trimmed by 4 bases and J by 5 bases, leaving 15 bases between them. Germline CDR1 and CDR2: SGHTA and FQGNSA. This CDR3 region has 14 residues. The CDR3 DNA is TGTGCCAGCAGCTCCGACTCGAAGAGGAACGAGCAGTACTTC. It yields the protein CASSSDSKRNEQYF.

The gene calls are TRBV27 and TRBJ2-4, with 10 nucleotides matching TRBD1. The germline gives CDR1 MNHEY, CDR2 SMNVEV (reference sequence). This CDR3 is built from 15 residues. The V gene end was trimmed by 6 bases and the J gene end by 5 bases; junction bases not matched to a gene: 7. The CDR3 is CASRRDRGAQNIQYF. The CDR3 DNA reads as TGTGCCAGCAGACGGGACAGGGGTGCCCAAAACATTCAGTACTTC.

The V gene is TRBV29-1, the J gene TRBJ1-2, with 9 bases lining up with TRBD1. The V and J ends lost 4 bases and 5 bases, in that order; junction bases with no gene match: 8. CDR1 SQVTM and CDR2 ANQGSEA come from the germline V gene. This CDR3 spans 14 amino acids. The CDR3 reads CSVVGDRGVYGYTF. CDR3 DNA: TGCAGCGTTGTGGGAGACAGGGGGGTTTATGGCTACACCTTC.

The V call is TRBV10-3, the J call TRBJ2-2; 10 nucleotides line up with TRBD2. J lost 3 bases, V lost 0 bases, and 13 bases had no gene match. Germline-derived CDR1 and CDR2 are ENHRY and SYGVKD. The CDR3 is made up of 20 amino acids. The CDR3 DNA reads TGTGCCATCAGTGAGTCGATAGCGGGAGGATACTCCCGGGACACCGGGGAGCTGTTTTTT. Translating gives CAISESIAGGYSRDTGELFF.

This clone was observed once. This sequence joins TRBV11-2 and TRBJ2-5, with D perhaps matching TRBD1 (5 bases). The CDR3 is 13 residues long. The V end was cut by 5 bases, the J end by 4 bases, with 11 bases between. Germline assignment: CDR1 SGHAT and CDR2 FQNNGV. The CDR3 DNA reads as TGTGCCAGCAGCGGCAGGACACTAGAGACCCAGTACTTC. Translating it yields CASSGRTLETQYF.

The chain uses TRBV6-6 and TRBJ1-1; 9 nucleotides align to TRBD1. The germline V gene encodes CDR1 MNHNY and CDR2 SVGAGI (reference sequence). This CDR3 is 16 amino acids long. With V trimmed by 2 bases and J by 11 bases, 15 bases remained unmatched. DNA of the CDR3: TGTGCCAGCAGTTACCCGCCCGGGACAGGGAGGGAGCAGGCTTTCTTT. Translation gives CASSYPPGTGREQAFF.

The gene calls are TRBV2 and TRBJ1-6; possibly TRBD1 for D (6 bases). Germline loops: CDR1 SNHLY, CDR2 FYNNEI. V gave up 8 bases and J gave up 9 bases, with 17 bases separating them. This CDR3 is 14 amino acids long. CDR3 in DNA: TGTGCCAGCTGGACAGTTTCCACCGGTTCACCCCTCCACTTT. Translation gives CASWTVSTGSPLHF.

The rearrangement links TRBV10-1 to TRBJ1-4; 8 positions match TRBD1. CDR1 and CDR2 from the germline V gene are WNHNN and SYGVQD (reference sequence). This CDR3 is 17 amino acids long. V lost 3 bases, J lost 2 bases, and 8 bases stayed unmatched. CDR3 nucleotide sequence: TGCGCCAGCAGTGATGGACAGGGCGGATCGACTAATGAAAAACTGTTTTTT. Amino acids: CASSDGQGGSTNEKLFF.

V and J are TRBV18 and TRBJ2-7; D perhaps matches TRBD1 (6 bases). Trimming took 3 bases from V and 6 from J, leaving 15 bases between them. Germline V gives CDR1 KGHSH, CDR2 LQKENI. The length of the CDR3 is 14 residues. The CDR3 sequence is CASSPPGAMVEQYF. The CDR3 nucleotides are TGTGCCAGCTCACCTCCAGGGGCGATGGTCGAGCAGTACTTC. Looking up the rest from reference TRBV18 and TRBJ2-7 gives the full variable domain: NAGVMQNPRHLVRRRGQEARLRCSPMKGHSHVYWYRQLPEEGLKFMVYLQKENIIDESGMPKERFSAEFPKEGPSILRIQQVVRGDSAAYFCASSPPGAMVEQYFGPGTRLTVT.